This T cell receptor beta chain was recorded in a study of memory CD4+ T cells and cytomegalovirus serostatus. Study-wide context: Of the healthy Belgian adults, 8 to 10 were CMV seropositive and 20 to 30 seronegative.

Concerning this clone itself: Antigen unknown.

Single viable CD3+CD4+CD8-CD45RO+ cells were sorted as the memory CD4+ T cells. Study conclusions and caveats: CD4+ memory repertoires contained about 40% of the roughly 160 reported CMV TCRbeta sequences.

Original handling: Out-of-frame sequences were removed, leaving roughly 2,200,000 distinct TCRbeta sequences. The data were produced by immunoSEQ multiplex PCR, yet TCRdb's version contains in-frame clones alone and is incomplete. For V, J and clone size, that table is used; D and trimming come from the DNA. The table records roughly 53,000 clones, roughly four fifths of them present only once. Germline V lookup: CDR1 SGHTA, CDR2 FQGNSA. The V and J ends lost 0 bases and 8 bases respectively, with 10 bases between them. There are 14 residues in the CDR3. The specimen was memory CD4+ T cells from blood. The receptor was isolated from an adult in good health and CMV-seronegative. The genes are TRBV7-2 and TRBJ2-2, with D hard to call. DNA for the CDR3: TGTGCCAGCAGCTTAGCTACTCCCGGGGGGGAGCTGTTTTTT. It specifies CASSLATPGGELFF.